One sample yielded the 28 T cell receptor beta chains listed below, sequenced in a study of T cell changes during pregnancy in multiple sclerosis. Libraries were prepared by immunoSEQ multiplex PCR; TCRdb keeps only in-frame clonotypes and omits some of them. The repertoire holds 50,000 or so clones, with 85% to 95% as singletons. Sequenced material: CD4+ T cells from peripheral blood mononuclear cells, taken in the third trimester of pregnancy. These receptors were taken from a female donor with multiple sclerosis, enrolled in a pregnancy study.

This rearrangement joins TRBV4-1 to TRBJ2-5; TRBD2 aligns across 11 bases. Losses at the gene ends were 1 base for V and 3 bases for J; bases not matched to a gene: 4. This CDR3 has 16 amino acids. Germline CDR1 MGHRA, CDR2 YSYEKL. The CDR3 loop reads CASSQVGGLAEETQYF. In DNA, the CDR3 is TGCGCCAGCAGCCAAGTAGGGGGACTAGCGGAAGAGACCCAGTACTTC.

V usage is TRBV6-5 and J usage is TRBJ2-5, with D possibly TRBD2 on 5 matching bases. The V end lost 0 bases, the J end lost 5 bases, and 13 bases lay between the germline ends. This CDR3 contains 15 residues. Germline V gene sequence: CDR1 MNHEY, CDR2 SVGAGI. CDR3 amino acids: CASSYSEASFETQYF. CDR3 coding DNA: TGTGCCAGCAGTTACTCCGAGGCTAGCTTTGAGACCCAGTACTTC.

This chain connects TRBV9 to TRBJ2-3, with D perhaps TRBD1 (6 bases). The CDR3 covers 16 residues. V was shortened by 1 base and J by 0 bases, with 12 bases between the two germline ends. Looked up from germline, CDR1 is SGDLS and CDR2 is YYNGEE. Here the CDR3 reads CASSVTRGGSTDTQYF. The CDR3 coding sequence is TGTGCCAGCAGCGTAACTAGAGGGGGTAGCACAGATACGCAGTATTTT.

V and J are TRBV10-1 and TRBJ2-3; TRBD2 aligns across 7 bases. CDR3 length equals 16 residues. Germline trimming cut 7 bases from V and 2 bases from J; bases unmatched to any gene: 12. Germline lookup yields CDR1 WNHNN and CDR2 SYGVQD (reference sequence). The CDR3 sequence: CASIMKPGLPTDTQYF. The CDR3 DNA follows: TGCGCCAGCATCATGAAGCCGGGACTACCCACAGATACGCAGTATTTT.

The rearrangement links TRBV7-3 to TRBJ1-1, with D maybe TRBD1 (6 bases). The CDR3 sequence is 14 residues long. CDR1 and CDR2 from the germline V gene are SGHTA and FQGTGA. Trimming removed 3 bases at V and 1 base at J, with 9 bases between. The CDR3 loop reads CASSLGAGNTEAFF. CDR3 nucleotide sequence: TGTGCCAGCAGCTTGGGGGCGGGGAACACTGAAGCTTTCTTT.

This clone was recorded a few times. The CDR3 region is CASSLRQTAFF. CDR3 sequence (DNA): TGTGCCAGCAGCTTAAGACAGACAGCTTTCTTT. The chain has TRBV11-2 and TRBJ1-1; a possible D gene is TRBD1 (5 bases). The germline V gene encodes CDR1 SGHAT and CDR2 FQNNGV. V was trimmed by 2 bases and J by 10 bases, leaving 8 bases between them. The CDR3 runs to 11 residues.

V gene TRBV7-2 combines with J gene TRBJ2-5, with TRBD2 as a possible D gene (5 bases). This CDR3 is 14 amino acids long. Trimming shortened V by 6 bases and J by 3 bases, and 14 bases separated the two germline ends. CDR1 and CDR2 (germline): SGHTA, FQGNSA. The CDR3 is CASSTRRPEETQYF. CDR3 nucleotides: TGTGCCAGCAGTACAAGGAGGCCCGAAGAGACCCAGTACTTC.

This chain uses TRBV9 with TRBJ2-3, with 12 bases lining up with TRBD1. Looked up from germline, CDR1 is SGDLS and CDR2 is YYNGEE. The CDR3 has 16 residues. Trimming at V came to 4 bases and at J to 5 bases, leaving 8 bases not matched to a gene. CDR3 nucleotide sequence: TGTGCCAGCAGCCCCCGGGACAGGGGGCATAAAGATACGCAGTATTTT. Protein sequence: CASSPRDRGHKDTQYF.

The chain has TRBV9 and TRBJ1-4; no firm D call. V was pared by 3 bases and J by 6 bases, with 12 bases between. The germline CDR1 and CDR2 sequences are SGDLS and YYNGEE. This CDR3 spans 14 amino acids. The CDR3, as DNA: TGTGCCAGCAGCGCCCGACATACGGATGAAAAACTGTTTTTT. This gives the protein CASSARHTDEKLFF.

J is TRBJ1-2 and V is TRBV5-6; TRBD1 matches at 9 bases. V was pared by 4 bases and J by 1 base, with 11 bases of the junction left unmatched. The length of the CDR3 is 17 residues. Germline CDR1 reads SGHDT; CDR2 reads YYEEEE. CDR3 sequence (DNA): TGTGCCAGCAGCCTGCTTACGGGACAGGGAAATAACTATGGCTACACCTTC. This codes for CASSLLTGQGNNYGYTF.

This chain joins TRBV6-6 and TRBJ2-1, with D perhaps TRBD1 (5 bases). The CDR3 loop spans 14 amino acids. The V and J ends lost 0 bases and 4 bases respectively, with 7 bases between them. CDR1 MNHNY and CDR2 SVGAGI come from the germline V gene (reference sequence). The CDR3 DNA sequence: TGTGCCAGCAGTTACTCCAGGGTTTACAATGAGCAGTTCTTC. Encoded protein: CASSYSRVYNEQFF.

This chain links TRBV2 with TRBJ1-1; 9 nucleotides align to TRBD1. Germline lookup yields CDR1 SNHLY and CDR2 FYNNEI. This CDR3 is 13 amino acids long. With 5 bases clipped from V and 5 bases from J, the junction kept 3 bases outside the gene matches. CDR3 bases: TGTGCCAGCAGTCGACAGGGGGGTACTGAAGCTTTCTTT. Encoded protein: CASSRQGGTEAFF.

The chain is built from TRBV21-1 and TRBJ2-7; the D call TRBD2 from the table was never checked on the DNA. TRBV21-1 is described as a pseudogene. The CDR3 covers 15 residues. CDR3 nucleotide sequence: TGTGCCAGCAGCCGAGGAGGGAAATGTCGATACGAGCAGTACTTC. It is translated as CASSRGGKCRYEQYF.

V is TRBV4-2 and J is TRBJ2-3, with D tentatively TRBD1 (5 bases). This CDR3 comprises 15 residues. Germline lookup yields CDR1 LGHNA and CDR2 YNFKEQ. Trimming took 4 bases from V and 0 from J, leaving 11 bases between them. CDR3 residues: CASSPRQTSTDTQYF. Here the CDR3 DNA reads TGTGCCAGCAGCCCACGACAGACTAGCACAGATACGCAGTATTTT.

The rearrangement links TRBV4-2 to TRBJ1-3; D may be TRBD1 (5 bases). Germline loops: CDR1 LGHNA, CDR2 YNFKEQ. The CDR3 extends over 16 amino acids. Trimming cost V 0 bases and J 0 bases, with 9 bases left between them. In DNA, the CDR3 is TGTGCCAGCAGCCAAGATGGGGCAGTCTCTGGAAACACCATATATTTT. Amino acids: CASSQDGAVSGNTIYF.

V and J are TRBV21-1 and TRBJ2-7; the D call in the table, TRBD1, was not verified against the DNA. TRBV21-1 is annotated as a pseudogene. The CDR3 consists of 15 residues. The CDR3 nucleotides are TGTGCCAGCAGCAAAGTACAAGGACAGGGGTACGAGCAGTACTTC. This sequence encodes CASSKVQGQGYEQYF.

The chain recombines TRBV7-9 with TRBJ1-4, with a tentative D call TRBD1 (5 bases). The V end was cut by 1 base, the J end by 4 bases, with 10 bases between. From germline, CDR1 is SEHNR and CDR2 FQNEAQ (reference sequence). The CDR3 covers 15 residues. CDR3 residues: CASSLEGLINEKLFF. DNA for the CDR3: TGTGCCAGCAGCTTAGAGGGACTGATTAATGAAAAACTGTTTTTT.

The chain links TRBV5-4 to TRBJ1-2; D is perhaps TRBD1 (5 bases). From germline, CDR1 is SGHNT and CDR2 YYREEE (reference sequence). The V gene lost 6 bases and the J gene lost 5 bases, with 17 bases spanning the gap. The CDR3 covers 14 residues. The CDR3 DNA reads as TGTGCCAGCACCGCCCTCCTGGGGGGATATGGCTACACCTTC. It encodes CASTALLGGYGYTF.

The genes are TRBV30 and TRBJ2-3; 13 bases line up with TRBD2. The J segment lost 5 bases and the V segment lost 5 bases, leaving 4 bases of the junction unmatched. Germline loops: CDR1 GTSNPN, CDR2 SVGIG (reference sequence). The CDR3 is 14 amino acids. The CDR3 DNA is TGTGCCTGGGGGACTAGCGGGGTCGGAGATACGCAGTATTTT. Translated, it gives CAWGTSGVGDTQYF.

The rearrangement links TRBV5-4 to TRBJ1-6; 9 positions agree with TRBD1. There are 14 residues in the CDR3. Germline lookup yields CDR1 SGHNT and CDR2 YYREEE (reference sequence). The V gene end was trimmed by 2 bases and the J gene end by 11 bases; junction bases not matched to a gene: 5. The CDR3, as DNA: TGTGCCAGCAGCTTTCCGGGACAGGGAACACCCCTCCACTTT. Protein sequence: CASSFPGQGTPLHF. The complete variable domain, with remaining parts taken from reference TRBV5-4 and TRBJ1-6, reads ETGVTQSPTHLIKTRGQQVTLRCSSQSGHNTVSWYQQALGQGPQFIFQYYREEENGRGNFPPRFSGLQFPNYSSELNVNALELDDSALYLCASSFPGQGTPLHFGNGTRLTVT.

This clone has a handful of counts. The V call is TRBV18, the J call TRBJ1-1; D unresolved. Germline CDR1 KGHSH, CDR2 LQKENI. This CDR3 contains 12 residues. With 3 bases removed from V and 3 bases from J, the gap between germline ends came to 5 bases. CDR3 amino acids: CASSPVDTEAFF. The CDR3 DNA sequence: TGTGCCAGCTCACCCGTAGACACTGAAGCTTTCTTT.

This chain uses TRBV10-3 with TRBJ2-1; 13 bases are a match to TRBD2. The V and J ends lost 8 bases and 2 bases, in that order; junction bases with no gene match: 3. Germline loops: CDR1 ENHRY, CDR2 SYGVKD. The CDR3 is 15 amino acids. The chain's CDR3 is CAISTSGGAYNEQFF. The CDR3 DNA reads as TGTGCCATCTCAACTAGCGGGGGGGCCTACAATGAGCAGTTCTTC.

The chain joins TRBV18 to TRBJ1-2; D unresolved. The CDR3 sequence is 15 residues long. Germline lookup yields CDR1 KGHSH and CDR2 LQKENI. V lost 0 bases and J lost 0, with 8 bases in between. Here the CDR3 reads CASSPPPGANYGYTF. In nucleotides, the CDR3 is TGTGCCAGCTCACCACCGCCAGGTGCTAACTATGGCTACACCTTC. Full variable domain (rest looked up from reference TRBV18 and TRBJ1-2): NAGVMQNPRHLVRRRGQEARLRCSPMKGHSHVYWYRQLPEEGLKFMVYLQKENIIDESGMPKERFSAEFPKEGPSILRIQQVVRGDSAAYFCASSPPPGANYGYTFGSGTRLTVV.

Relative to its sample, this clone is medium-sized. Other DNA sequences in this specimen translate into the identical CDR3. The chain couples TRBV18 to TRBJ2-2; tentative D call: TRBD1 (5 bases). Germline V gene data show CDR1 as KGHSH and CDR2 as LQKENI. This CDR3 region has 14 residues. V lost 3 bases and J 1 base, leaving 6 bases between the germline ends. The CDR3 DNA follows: TGTGCCAGCTCACCTGGACAGAACACCGGGGAGCTGTTTTTT. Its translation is CASSPGQNTGELFF. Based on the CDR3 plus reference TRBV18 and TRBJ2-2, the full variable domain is NAGVMQNPRHLVRRRGQEARLRCSPMKGHSHVYWYRQLPEEGLKFMVYLQKENIIDESGMPKERFSAEFPKEGPSILRIQQVVRGDSAAYFCASSPGQNTGELFFGEGSRLTVL.

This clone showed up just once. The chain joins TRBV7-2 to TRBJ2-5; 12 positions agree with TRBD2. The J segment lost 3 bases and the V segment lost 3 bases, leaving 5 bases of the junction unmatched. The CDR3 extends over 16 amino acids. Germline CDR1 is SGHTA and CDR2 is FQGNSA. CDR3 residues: CASSLMRLAGEETQYF. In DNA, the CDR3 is TGTGCCAGCAGCTTGATGCGACTAGCGGGGGAAGAGACCCAGTACTTC.

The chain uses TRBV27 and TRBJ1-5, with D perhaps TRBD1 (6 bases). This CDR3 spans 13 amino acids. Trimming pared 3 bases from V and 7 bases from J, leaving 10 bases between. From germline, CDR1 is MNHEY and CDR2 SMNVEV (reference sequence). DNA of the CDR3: TGTGCCAGCAGTTTTGACAGGACGCAGCCCCAGCATTTT. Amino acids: CASSFDRTQPQHF.

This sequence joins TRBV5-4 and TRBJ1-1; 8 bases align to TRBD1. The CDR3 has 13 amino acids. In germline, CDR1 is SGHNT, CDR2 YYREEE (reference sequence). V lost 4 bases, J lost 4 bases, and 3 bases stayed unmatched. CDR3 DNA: TGTGCCAGCAGCACCACAGGGGGCACTGAAGCTTTCTTT. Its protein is CASSTTGGTEAFF.

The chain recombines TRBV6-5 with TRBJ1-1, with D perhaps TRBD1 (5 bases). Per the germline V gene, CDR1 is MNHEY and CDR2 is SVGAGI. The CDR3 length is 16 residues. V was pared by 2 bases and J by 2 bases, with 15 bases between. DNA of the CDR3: TGTGCCAGCAGTTACCTCCCGGGTAGGGGCAACACTGAAGCTTTCTTT. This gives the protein CASSYLPGRGNTEAFF.